This T cell receptor (beta chain) was documented in a study of blood T cell repertoires in COVID-19. Study overall: The study drew acute and convalescent COVID-19 samples from the United States, Italy and Spain.

TCRdb's table, derived via immunoSEQ multiplex PCR, lists solely in-frame clones and lacks some. The data contain 95,000 to 150,000 clones, around 88% of them singletons. Deletions cut 0 bases from V and 1 base from J, with 12 bases between. The CDR3 is 16 amino acids. In germline, CDR1 is SGDLS, CDR2 YYNGEE. V gene TRBV9 combines with J gene TRBJ2-3; D perhaps matches TRBD1 (8 bases). The sequence came from a man of 80 years or more with active or convalescent COVID-19. Sequencing was carried out using peripheral blood. CDR3 sequence: CASSVAGGQGTDTQYF. CDR3 sequence (DNA): TGTGCCAGCAGCGTAGCGGGGGGACAGGGCACAGATACGCAGTATTTT.